This T cell receptor beta chain was captured by sequencing in a study of T cells after yellow fever vaccination. MiXCR, run by TCRdb on the 5' RACE reads, gives a single entry per CDR3 protein. The sample yields about 330,000 distinct CDR3 sequences, around 7% seen once. The CDR3 covers 16 residues. V shed 1 base and J 2 bases; nucleotides not matched to a gene: 5. This clonotype was seen only a few times. Its target is not known. Findings and limits, study-wide: Across the CD4 and CD8 compartments, a small share of clonotypes was present in both.

The clonotype comes from a man between 18 and 35 years old who received the YFV17D yellow fever vaccine. The sequencing here drew on PBMCs, taken about 49 days after the first yellow fever vaccination. This rearrangement joins TRBV12-3 or TRBV12-4 to TRBJ1-1, with 9 bases fitting TRBD1. DNA of the CDR3: TGTGCCAGCAGTTTAGAGCGGGGACAGGGTAACACTGAAGCTTTCTTT. It encodes CASSLERGQGNTEAFF.